This TCR beta chain was sequenced for a study of T cell changes during pregnancy in multiple sclerosis. Some clones are missing from TCRdb's copy, which holds only in-frame ones; the method was immunoSEQ multiplex PCR. The sample has approximately 44,000 clones, roughly nine tenths seen once. The V end lost 0 bases, the J end lost 2 bases, and 11 bases lay between the germline ends. Germline CDR1 is SGHAT and CDR2 is FQNNGV. CDR3 length: 15 amino acids. The sequencing used CD4+ T cells from peripheral blood mononuclear cells, collected before pregnancy. The TCR originated in a female donor with multiple sclerosis, enrolled in a pregnancy study. The chain has TRBV11-2 and TRBJ2-7; a weak D match, TRBD2 (7 bases). Here the CDR3 DNA reads TGTGCCAGCAGCTTAGACCGGGGGGCGACCTACGAGCAGTACTTC. This gives the protein CASSLDRGATYEQYF.